This T cell receptor (beta chain) was found in a study of blood T cell repertoires in COVID-19 (dated by TCRdb to 2019 to 2021). For context, the study as a whole: Collaborator samples came from the United States, Italy and Spain and covered acute and convalescent phases of COVID-19. Where HLA class I and class II types were available, the types were taken from metadata supplied by the sample provider, not from assay-based typing. The repertoires were released in a freely available public database meant as a resource for research on the immune response to SARS-CoV-2. The material from the prospective study consisted of cDNA or gDNA derived from T cells, B-cell-depleted T cells, or PBMCs. Deeply sampled blood TCRbeta repertoires from subjects exposed to, actively infected with, or recovered from COVID-19 were included in the dataset. Samples came from the ongoing ImmuneRACE study (first 160 participants) plus 1,254 subjects from 6 global collaborators. The sample metadata nearly always contained a de-identified subject ID, COVID-19 status, age in years and sex.

CDR1 and CDR2 were assigned from the germline V gene (reference sequence) as SEHNR and FQNEAQ. The CDR3 holds 16 amino acids from the cysteine to the phenylalanine. Just the 48-base CDR3 DNA is kept, in frame starting at base 1. For this chain, trimming is 5 bases at the V end and 2 bases at the J end, and the number of junction bases without a gene match is 9. What the research found in general, with its limitations: The quantity of clinical and demographic metadata differed by source and by participant and was supplied without curation.

As to this clone: Its antigen is still unknown. One base away there is no much larger clone; base qualities are not given.

TCRbeta CDR3 regions were amplified from genomic DNA using the immunoSEQ Assay, a bias-controlled multiplex PCR. The published analysis was carried out like this. The number of nucleated cells in each sample was estimated from the amplification of reference gene primers within the assay. Sequence reads were collapsed and filtered to measure the absolute abundance of every unique TCRbeta CDR3 rearrangement. Productive Simpson clonality was computed per sample as the square root of Simpson's diversity index over productive rearrangements. In TCRdb, the immuneACCESS table is reduced to in-frame sequences with V and J assigned. These tables do not hold every clone; where another copy was compared, an unresolved V gene accounts for under half, and the others remain unexplained. V and J calls and clone size are copied from that table; D and trimming were computed from the DNA. The sample data list about 370,000 clones, and 89% of these were observed just once. Around 3% of the sample is in the top ten clones.

One collaborating source in Seattle enrolled patients while the patients were actively infected and followed the patients over time throughout the course of disease. Collaborating institutions collected whole blood in K2EDTA tubes following their own protocols. For TCRbeta analysis, collaborator samples were shipped as frozen whole blood, as isolated PBMCs, or as DNA extracted from either sample type. The sequence came from a woman aged 30 to 39 with COVID-19, enrolled during active disease. Sample: peripheral blood. The chain employs TRBV7-9 and TRBJ2-5, and 9 junction bases match TRBD2. In nucleotides, the sequence is TGTGCCAGCAGCCCAGCGGGGGCGGGAGGGCAAGAGACCCAGTACTTC. The encoded protein is CASSPAGAGGQETQYF.